These 29 T cell receptor beta chains originate from one sample sequenced in a study of blood T cell repertoires in COVID-19. Profiling relied on immunoSEQ multiplex PCR, and the TCRdb table lists in-frame clones only, not all of them. The sample comprises 35,000 to 50,000 clones, more than 70% of which are singletons, and about 4% rests with the top ten. What was sequenced was peripheral blood. These receptors were obtained from a human donor in a cohort sampled during active COVID-19.

The genes are TRBV19 and TRBJ1-4; D gene unclear. CDR3 length: 12 amino acids. V lost 7 bases, J lost 0 bases, and 3 bases lay in between. Germline CDR1 is LNHDA and CDR2 is SQIVND (reference sequence). CDR3 in DNA: TGTGCCAGTACCGCAACTAATGAAAAACTGTTTTTT. Translation: CASTATNEKLFF. The full variable domain, in which reference TRBV19 and TRBJ1-4 provide the parts outside the CDR3, is DGGITQSPKYLFRKEGQNVTLSCEQNLNHDAMYWYRQDPGQGLRLIYYSQIVNDFQKGDIAEGYSVSREKKESFPLTVTSAQKNPTAFYLCASTATNEKLFFGSGTQLSVL.

The chain uses TRBV7-3 and TRBJ2-1; D unclear. V lost 6 bases and J 5 bases, leaving 8 bases between the germline ends. Germline loops: CDR1 SGHTA, CDR2 FQGTGA. The CDR3 is 12 amino acids. The CDR3 spells CASRVRDNEQFF. The CDR3 DNA reads TGTGCCAGCAGGGTTCGGGACAATGAGCAGTTCTTC. The whole variable domain, filled in from reference TRBV7-3 and TRBJ2-1, reads GAGVSQTPSNKVTEKGKYVELRCDPISGHTALYWYRQSLGQGPEFLIYFQGTGAADDSGLPNDRFFAVRPEGSVSTLKIQRTERGDSAVYLCASRVRDNEQFFGPGTRLTVL.

This chain joins TRBV15 and TRBJ2-7, with 7 positions matching TRBD1. This CDR3 has 16 residues. CDR1 is LNHNV and CDR2 is YYDKDF in the germline V gene (reference sequence). Germline trimming cut 0 bases from V and 0 bases from J; bases unmatched to any gene: 5. The CDR3 here is CATSRDPRQGSYEQYF. The CDR3 nucleotides are TGTGCCACCAGCAGAGATCCGAGACAGGGCTCCTACGAGCAGTACTTC.

Written as DNA, the CDR3 is TGTGCCACCGGCGGGCCGGACGGGACTCGTACACAAGAGACCCAGTACTTC. Amino acid sequence: CATGGPDGTRTQETQYF. V usage is TRBV10-3 and J usage is TRBJ2-5, with D tentatively TRBD2 (6 bases). Germline values: CDR1 ENHRY, CDR2 SYGVKD. The CDR3 totals 17 residues. The V and J ends lost 10 bases and 2 bases respectively, with 26 bases between them.

The rearrangement uses TRBV5-1 and TRBJ2-7; 7 positions agree with TRBD1. Trimming at V came to 4 bases and at J to 2 bases, leaving 6 bases not matched to a gene. The CDR3 is made up of 14 amino acids. Germline values: CDR1 SGHRS, CDR2 YFSETQ. The chain's CDR3 is CASSQIGTAYEQYF. The CDR3 bases are TGCGCCAGCAGCCAGATCGGGACAGCCTACGAGCAGTACTTC.

The chain is built from TRBV19 and TRBJ2-7, with 7 positions matching TRBD2. The V gene's germline CDR1 is LNHDA and CDR2 SQIVND (reference sequence). The CDR3 is 16 residues long. The ends lost 6 bases at V and 1 base at J; junction bases unmatched: 12. Written as DNA, the CDR3 is TGTGCCAGTAGCGGGAGGTTTCAGCAAAATTCCTACGAGCAGTACTTC. This sequence encodes CASSGRFQQNSYEQYF.

This chain connects TRBV4-1 to TRBJ1-3; tentatively, D is TRBD1 (5 bases). Germline CDR1 is MGHRA and CDR2 is YSYEKL. This CDR3 spans 17 amino acids. V shed 1 base and J shed 0 bases, with 13 bases lying between them. CDR3 in amino acids: CASSQVGGSTSGNTIYF. The CDR3 region has the DNA TGCGCCAGCAGCCAAGTCGGGGGGTCGACCTCTGGAAACACCATATATTTT.

This clone was seen more than once but under ten times. The chain recombines TRBV6-5 with TRBJ2-7, with TRBD1 matching 8 bases. Germline V gene data show CDR1 as MNHEY and CDR2 as SVGAGI. The J segment lost 3 bases and the V segment lost 8 bases, leaving 3 bases of the junction unmatched. This CDR3 has 12 amino acids. The CDR3 DNA follows: TGTGCCAGCCTAGGACAGGGCTACGAGCAGTACTTC. Translated, it gives CASLGQGYEQYF.

The chain joins TRBV5-4 to TRBJ2-3; 8 bases match TRBD2. CDR1 is SGHNT, CDR2 YYREEE, per germline (reference sequence). J was trimmed by 2 bases and V by 1 base; bases with no gene match: 9. The CDR3 is 17 amino acids. CDR3 amino acids: CASSLRLSGGATDTQYF. CDR3 nucleotide sequence: TGTGCCAGCAGCTTGCGTCTCTCCGGGGGGGCCACAGATACGCAGTATTTT.

The genes are TRBV7-9 and TRBJ2-5; D possibly corresponds to TRBD1 (5 bases). The CDR3 is 15 residues long. Germline V CDR1 and CDR2: SEHNR, FQNEAQ (reference sequence). V shed 3 bases and J shed 2 bases, with 13 bases lying between them. CDR3 DNA: TGTGCCAGCAGCTTTCGGCAGGGTAGTCAAGAGACCCAGTACTTC. Its protein is CASSFRQGSQETQYF.

The chain couples TRBV3-1 (or the pseudogene TRBV3-2) to TRBJ1-6; 8 bases agree with TRBD1. The J segment lost 9 bases and the V segment lost 4 bases, leaving 8 bases of the junction unmatched. In germline, CDR1 is LGHDT, CDR2 YNNKEL (reference sequence). The CDR3 runs 15 residues. This CDR3 reads CASSLGQGVGSPLHF. DNA for the CDR3: TGTGCCAGCAGCCTCGGACAGGGAGTAGGTTCACCCCTCCACTTT.

The V gene is TRBV6-2 or TRBV6-3, the J gene TRBJ1-6; the D gene is possibly TRBD1 (5 bases). This CDR3 spans 18 amino acids. Germline V gene lookup returns CDR1 MNHEY and CDR2 SVGEGT. The germline V and J ends were trimmed by 0 bases and 5 bases, with 17 bases remaining between them. The CDR3 region has the DNA TGTGCCAGCAGTTACTCATTGCGTTTTGACAGTAATAATTCACCCCTCCACTTT. This gives the protein CASSYSLRFDSNNSPLHF.

The chain employs TRBV2 and TRBJ2-2; D is unresolved. The CDR3 is 10 residues long. Deletions cut 6 bases from V and 13 bases from J, with 9 bases between. The V gene's germline CDR1 is SNHLY and CDR2 FYNNEI. CDR3 DNA: TGTGCCAGCAGCTCCGGTGGGCTGTTTTTT. Encoded protein: CASSSGGLFF. The variable domain in full, with the rest retrieved from reference TRBV2 and TRBJ2-2, is EPEVTQTPSHQVTQMGQEVILRCVPISNHLYFYWYRQILGQKVEFLVSFYNNEISEKSEIFDDQFSVERPDGSNFTLKIRSTKLEDSAMYFCASSSGGLFFGEGSRLTVL.

This sequence joins TRBV5-5 and TRBJ1-4; a possible D gene is TRBD1 (6 bases). Trimming cost V 0 bases and J 4 bases, with 13 bases left between them. The CDR3 runs to 16 residues. CDR1 is SGHKS and CDR2 is YYEKEE in the germline V gene (reference sequence). CDR3 nucleotide sequence: TGTGCCAGCAGCTTGGACTACAGGGTTTATAATGAAAAACTGTTTTTT. This translates into CASSLDYRVYNEKLFF.

The rearrangement uses TRBV6-5 and TRBJ1-6; weak D call: TRBD1 (6 bases). V lost 11 bases and J 5 bases, leaving 13 bases between the germline ends. This CDR3 spans 13 amino acids. Germline V CDR1 and CDR2: MNHEY, SVGAGI. CDR3 in amino acids: CAGKTGNNSPLHF. The DNA for the CDR3 is TGTGCCGGCAAAACAGGGAATAATTCACCCCTCCACTTT.

This clone was counted between two and nine times. The CDR3 sequence is CASSLAGRERTDTQYF. CDR3 nucleotides: TGCGCCAGCAGCTTGGCCGGGCGGGAGCGCACAGATACGCAGTATTTT. V and J are TRBV5-1 and TRBJ2-3; 7 bases align to TRBD2. The ends lost 0 bases at V and 1 base at J; junction bases unmatched: 5. CDR3 length: 16 amino acids. Germline-derived CDR1 and CDR2 are SGHRS and YFSETQ.

The chain links TRBV9 to TRBJ1-2; 7 nucleotides align to TRBD1. CDR3 length equals 17 residues. The germline CDR1 and CDR2 sequences are SGDLS and YYNGEE. The V and J ends lost 4 bases and 0 bases, in that order; junction bases with no gene match: 12. CDR3 sequence (DNA): TGTGCCAGCAGCCCCTACGGGACAGTAAAGACTAACTATGGCTACACCTTC. Protein: CASSPYGTVKTNYGYTF.

The V and J genes are TRBV6-5 and TRBJ2-1; 7 nucleotides agree with TRBD1. Germline loops: CDR1 MNHEY, CDR2 SVGAGI. The CDR3 spans 15 residues. The V and J ends lost 3 bases and 4 bases, in that order; junction bases with no gene match: 6. The CDR3 here is CASSYRAGGYNEQFF. CDR3 nucleotide sequence: TGTGCCAGCAGTTATAGGGCAGGGGGTTACAATGAGCAGTTCTTC.

The CDR3 bases are TGTGCCAGCAGCCCTTGGGTTGAGGGAGCTTTCTTT. It encodes CASSPWVEGAFF. This chain joins TRBV7-9 and TRBJ1-1; D remains ambiguous. Germline CDR1 is SEHNR and CDR2 is FQNEAQ (reference sequence). This CDR3 spans 12 amino acids. V was clipped by 5 bases and J by 10 bases, with 14 bases between them.

The chain has TRBV27 and TRBJ2-3; 7 positions match TRBD2. This CDR3 has 16 amino acids. The V and J ends lost 0 bases and 6 bases, in that order; junction bases with no gene match: 9. Germline V gives CDR1 MNHEY, CDR2 SMNVEV (reference sequence). CDR3 sequence: CASSLSGWRELDTQYF. In DNA, the CDR3 is TGTGCCAGCAGTTTATCGGGTTGGCGGGAGCTCGATACGCAGTATTTT.

The table lists this clone with many counts. The CDR3 spells CASSPKEAWGTDTQYF. CDR3 nucleotide sequence: TGCGCCAGCAGCCCCAAAGAGGCGTGGGGCACAGATACGCAGTATTTT. The V call is TRBV4-1, the J call TRBJ2-3; D call uncertain. The CDR3 has 16 amino acids. CDR1 and CDR2 from the germline V gene are MGHRA and YSYEKL. The V end was cut by 4 bases, the J end by 1 base, with 15 bases between.

V is TRBV18 and J is TRBJ1-1; 12 bases agree with TRBD1. This CDR3 has 13 amino acids. The germline V gene has CDR1 KGHSH and CDR2 LQKENI. The V segment lost 4 bases and the J segment 11 bases; nucleotides outside the gene matches: 5. The CDR3 sequence: CASSQGQGAPAFF. The CDR3 DNA reads as TGTGCCAGCTCACAGGGACAGGGGGCGCCGGCTTTCTTT.

This chain's CDR3 is CASSGGAGLGTDTQYF. The CDR3, as DNA: TGTGCCAGCAGTGGGGGAGCGGGACTAGGCACAGATACGCAGTATTTT. The chain uses TRBV2 and TRBJ2-3; the match to TRBD2 covers 8 bases. CDR1 is SNHLY, CDR2 FYNNEI, per germline. The trim removed 4 bases at V and 1 base at J, leaving 7 bases unmatched. The CDR3 consists of 16 residues.

The rearrangement links TRBV28 to TRBJ1-2; a possible D gene is TRBD1 (5 bases). The CDR3 is 14 residues long. V dropped 6 bases and J dropped 4 bases, with 15 bases sitting between them. The germline V gene has CDR1 MDHEN and CDR2 SYDVKM. The CDR3 protein is CASSPPRAGYGYTF. The CDR3 DNA is TGTGCCAGCAGCCCACCCAGGGCCGGCTATGGCTACACCTTC.

The rearrangement joins TRBV5-5 to TRBJ2-1, with 8 bases that match TRBD2. Germline CDR1 reads SGHKS; CDR2 reads YYEKEE (reference sequence). The trim removed 1 base at V and 8 bases at J, leaving 8 bases unmatched. The CDR3 totals 15 residues. The CDR3, as DNA: TGTGCCAGCAGCTTGTCAGCGGGAGTCAGTGATGAGCAGTTCTTC. Translation: CASSLSAGVSDEQFF.

The chain has TRBV29-1 and TRBJ1-1; TRBD1 agrees at 11 bases. The germline V gene encodes CDR1 SQVTM and CDR2 ANQGSEA. CDR3 length: 14 amino acids. Trimming took 4 bases from V and 4 from J; bases not matched to a gene: 5. The CDR3 DNA follows: TGCAGCGTTGCGGGACAGGGGGGCGGCACTGAAGCTTTCTTT. As protein: CSVAGQGGGTEAFF.

This sequence joins TRBV19 and TRBJ2-3, with TRBD1 as a possible D gene (6 bases). The CDR3 sequence is 16 residues long. The V gene lost 3 bases and the J gene lost 2 bases, with 15 bases spanning the gap. The germline gives CDR1 LNHDA, CDR2 SQIVND (reference sequence). The chain's CDR3 is CASSIPPGQNTDTQYF. The DNA for the CDR3 is TGTGCCAGTAGTATCCCACCGGGACAAAACACAGATACGCAGTATTTT.

The chain couples TRBV6-5 to TRBJ1-2, with 10 bases lining up with TRBD1. The CDR3 covers 15 residues. CDR1 is MNHEY, CDR2 SVGAGI, per germline. The J segment lost 8 bases and the V segment lost 4 bases, leaving 10 bases of the junction unmatched. Here the CDR3 reads CASSSDRGRKGGYTF. DNA of the CDR3: TGTGCCAGCAGTTCCGACAGGGGGCGCAAGGGGGGCTACACCTTC.

The chain combines TRBV4-1 with TRBJ1-2, with 7 positions matching TRBD1. The CDR3 sequence is 14 residues long. Germline-derived CDR1 and CDR2 are MGHRA and YSYEKL. With V trimmed by 2 bases and J by 3 bases, 3 bases remained unmatched. In DNA form, the CDR3 reads TGCGCCAGCAGCCAACACAGGGGCGACTATGGCTACACCTTC. It codes for CASSQHRGDYGYTF.